This is a list of T cell receptor beta chains from one sample in a study of shared clonotypes between healthy human individuals. TCRdb keeps only in-frame clones here, not all; method: immunoSEQ multiplex PCR. The sample has some 2,400,000 clones, roughly 95% seen once; the top ten hold about 0.13%. Sequenced material: naive CD4+ T cells sorted from blood. The source of these receptors is a man between 18 and 35 years old in good health. Each CDR3 is given with its conserved first and last residue. D genes are given only for firm matches. A row's size may be missing; if present it is once, few, many or a size class.

abundance,v_gene,j_gene,d_gene,CDR3nt,CDR3aa
.,TRBV18,TRBJ2-2,.,TGTGCCAGCTCTCGGGACTGGTCGAGCACCGGGGAGCTGTTTTTT,CASSRDWSSTGELFF
once,TRBV5-4,TRBJ1-6,.,TGTGCCAGCAGCTTTGGATTGGGGGTCAATTCACCCCTCCACTTT,CASSFGLGVNSPLHF
.,TRBV4-1,TRBJ2-7,TRBD1,TGCGCCAGCAGCCTAGGGGATACAGGGGGCAAAGAGCAGTACTTC,CASSLGDTGGKEQYF
once,TRBV2,TRBJ1-2,.,TGTGCCAGCATCCCCGACTTCAACTATGGCTACACCTTC,CASIPDFNYGYTF
.,TRBV19,TRBJ1-2,TRBD1,TGTGCCAGTAGTTCCCCCGGGACAGGGGAGAGTGGCTACACCTTC,CASSSPGTGESGYTF
once,TRBV27,TRBJ2-2,TRBD1,TGTGCCAGCAGTTTAGGGACAGCAGCGAACACCGGGGAGCTGTTTTTT,CASSLGTAANTGELFF
.,TRBV29-1,TRBJ2-1,TRBD2,TGCAGCGTTGGAGGGACTAGCAGCTACAATGAGCAGTTCTTC,CSVGGTSSYNEQFF
.,TRBV5-5,TRBJ2-7,.,TGTGCCAGCAGCTTAAGTATCGAGGGGAGGCAGTACTTC,CASSLSIEGRQYF
once,TRBV6-5,TRBJ1-1,.,TGTGCCAGCAGTTCGCCCGGAATGAACACTGAAGCTTTCTTT,CASSSPGMNTEAFF
once,TRBV30,TRBJ2-3,TRBD2,TGTGCCTGGAGTGGGTCCGCGGGGGTTTTCACAGATACGCAGTATTTT,CAWSGSAGVFTDTQYF
.,TRBV30,TRBJ1-2,TRBD1,TGTGCCTGGAGTCCTACCCCGGACAGGTGGGGCTACACCTTC,CAWSPTPDRWGYTF
.,TRBV30,TRBJ2-3,.,TGTGCCTGGAGAGGCGGAACTAACACAGATACGCAGTATTTT,CAWRGGTNTDTQYF
.,TRBV27,TRBJ1-2,.,TGTGCCAGCAGTTTATCGACGGGGGCAAGGTATGGCTACACCTTC,CASSLSTGARYGYTF
.,TRBV2,TRBJ1-1,.,TGTGCCAGCAGTAAGCTCACTGAAGCTTTCTTT,CASSKLTEAFF
once,TRBV27,TRBJ2-7,TRBD2,TGTGCCAGCAGACCCTGGGGGGGGGATCGGGAGCAGTACTTC,CASRPWGGDREQYF
.,TRBV7-3,TRBJ1-2,.,TGTGCCAGCAGCCCTAGGGGGTCAGGGAATGGCGGCTACACCTTC,CASSPRGSGNGGYTF
.,TRBV6-6,TRBJ2-3,TRBD2,TGTGCCAGCAGTTACGGTCGCCTAGCGGGGGGAGATACGCAGTATTTT,CASSYGRLAGGDTQYF
.,TRBV14,TRBJ1-6,TRBD1,TGTGCCAGCAGCCAAGTTTTCCCCGGGACAGCTTCACCCCTCCACTTT,CASSQVFPGTASPLHF
.,TRBV7-9,TRBJ2-3,.,TGTGCCAGCAGCTGGTTGGGCACAGATACGCAGTATTTT,CASSWLGTDTQYF
.,TRBV2,TRBJ2-5,.,TGTGCCAGCAGTGTCGAGGGATTGAAGACCCAGTACTTC,CASSVEGLKTQYF
.,TRBV6-1,TRBJ1-1,.,TGTGCCAGCAGTGAAGCGCGTGGGGGGTCGAACACTGAAGCTTTCTTT,CASSEARGGSNTEAFF
.,TRBV11-2,TRBJ2-7,TRBD1,TGTGCCAGCAGCTTAGGGGACAGCTACGAGCAGTACTTC,CASSLGDSYEQYF
.,TRBV18,TRBJ1-2,.,TGTGCCAGCTCACCTGGATGGGAGGGCGGCTATGGCTACACCTTC,CASSPGWEGGYGYTF
.,TRBV6-6,TRBJ1-5,.,TGTGCCACCTCGGAGAGGGCCGAGCAGCCCCAGCATTTT,CATSERAEQPQHF